These 5 T cell receptor beta chains were sequenced from one sample in a study of T cell responses to AZD1222 COVID-19 vaccine. Sequencing was performed with immunoSEQ multiplex PCR; in TCRdb, only in-frame clones are kept and a portion is missing. This sample carries more than 100,000 clones, roughly 88% of them seen once, and the ten largest clones take over 5.5%. The starting material was peripheral blood, obtained on day 0 of AZD1222 vaccination. These receptors all come from an adult in good health.

This chain joins TRBV27 and TRBJ1-5, with 12 bases aligning to TRBD1. CDR1 and CDR2 from the germline V gene are MNHEY and SMNVEV (reference sequence). The CDR3 loop spans 15 amino acids. V shed 5 bases, J shed 6 bases, and the junction held 5 bases outside the gene matches. In nucleotides, the CDR3 is TGTGCCAGCAGTCCGGGACAGGGGGCGAGTCAGCCCCAGCATTTT. The encoded protein is CASSPGQGASQPQHF.

The CDR3: CASSFYPWAGELFF. The CDR3 bases are TGTGCCAGCAGCTTTTATCCCTGGGCCGGGGAGCTGTTTTTT. The chain combines TRBV13 with TRBJ2-2; D is undetermined. The CDR3 spans 14 residues. The germline CDR1 and CDR2 sequences are PRHDT and FYEKMQ (reference sequence). Trimming left V 3 bases short and J 6 bases short, with 11 bases between.

This clone was counted only a few times. The J gene is TRBJ1-1, the V gene TRBV28; D perhaps matches TRBD1 (6 bases). Germline CDR1 is MDHEN and CDR2 is SYDVKM. The CDR3 has 14 amino acids. V lost 3 bases to trimming and J lost 3 bases, with 11 bases between them. CDR3 sequence (DNA): TGTGCCAGCAGTTTTGGGGGGGCGGACACTGAAGCTTTCTTT. It is translated as CASSFGGADTEAFF.

The chain couples TRBV7-2 to TRBJ1-2; 8 nucleotides align to TRBD1. The V gene's germline CDR1 is SGHTA and CDR2 FQGNSA. CDR3 length equals 13 residues. With 5 bases clipped from V and 8 bases from J, the junction kept 7 bases outside the gene matches. CDR3 in amino acids: CASSPQGVGGYTF. The CDR3 DNA follows: TGTGCCAGCAGCCCACAGGGGGTAGGAGGCTACACCTTC.

This clone was observed once. This rearrangement joins TRBV19 to TRBJ1-3; no definite D call. With 5 bases removed from V and 1 base from J, the gap between germline ends came to 9 bases. CDR1 and CDR2 from the germline V gene are LNHDA and SQIVND (reference sequence). This CDR3 has 14 amino acids. The CDR3, as DNA: TGTGCCAGTAGTCGAGAGTCATCTGGAAACACCATATATTTT. As protein: CASSRESSGNTIYF.